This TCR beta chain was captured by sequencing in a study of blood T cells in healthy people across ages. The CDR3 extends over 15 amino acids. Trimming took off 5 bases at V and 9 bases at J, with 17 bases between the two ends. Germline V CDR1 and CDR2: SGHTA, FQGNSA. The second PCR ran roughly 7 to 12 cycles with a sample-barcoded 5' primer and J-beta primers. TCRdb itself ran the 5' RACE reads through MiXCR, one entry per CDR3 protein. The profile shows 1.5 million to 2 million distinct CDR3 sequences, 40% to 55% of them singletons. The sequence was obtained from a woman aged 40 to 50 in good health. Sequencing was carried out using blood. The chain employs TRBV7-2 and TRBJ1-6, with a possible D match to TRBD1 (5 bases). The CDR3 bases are TGTGCCAGCAGCCGCAACGGCCAGGGCGGTTCACCCCTCCACTTT. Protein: CASSRNGQGGSPLHF. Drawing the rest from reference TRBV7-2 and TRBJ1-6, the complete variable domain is GAGVSQSPSNKVTEKGKDVELRCDPISGHTALYWYRQSLGQGLEFLIYFQGNSAPDKSGLPSDRFSAERTGGSVSTLTIQRTQQEDSAVYLCASSRNGQGGSPLHFGNGTRLTVT.